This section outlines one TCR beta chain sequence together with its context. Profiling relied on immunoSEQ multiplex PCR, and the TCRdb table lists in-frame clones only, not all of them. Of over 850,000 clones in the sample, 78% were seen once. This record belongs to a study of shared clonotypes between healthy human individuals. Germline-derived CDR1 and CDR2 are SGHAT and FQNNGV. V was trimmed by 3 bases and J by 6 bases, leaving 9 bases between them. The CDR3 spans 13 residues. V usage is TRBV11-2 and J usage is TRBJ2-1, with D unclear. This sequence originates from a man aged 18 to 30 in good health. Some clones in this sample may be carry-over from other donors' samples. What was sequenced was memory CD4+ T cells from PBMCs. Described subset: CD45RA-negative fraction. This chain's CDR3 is CASSLGSVNEQFF. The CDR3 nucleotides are TGTGCCAGCAGCTTGGGCAGTGTCAATGAGCAGTTCTTC.